This record looks at one T cell receptor beta chain sequence and its context. In TCRdb, the PCR reads were re-called with MiXCR into one record per CDR3 protein. Among 19,000 or so distinct CDR3 sequences listed, about two fifths were seen once. Germline V lookup: CDR1 LNHDA, CDR2 SQIVND (reference sequence). This CDR3 contains 16 residues. V was clipped by 5 bases and J by 0 bases, with 15 bases between them. This sample is drawn from a study of tumor-infiltrating lymphocytes in oesophageal squamous cell carcinoma. The J gene is TRBJ2-3, the V gene TRBV19, with D possibly being TRBD2 (6 bases). Sequencing was carried out using blood. The sequence was obtained from a male donor with esophageal squamous cell carcinoma. CDR3 nucleotides: TGTGCCAGTAGTTCCGGACGGGGGTCTAGCACAGATACGCAGTATTTT. Translating gives CASSSGRGSSTDTQYF.